This TCR beta chain was profiled in a study of T cells after yellow fever vaccination. Background on the study: Preparation used SMART-Seq v4 Ultra Low Input for the low-cell-number fractions. Study-wide results and caveats: By day 5 rather than day 15, the secondary response had peaked, though it was weaker. Detected again after the booster were most primary-vaccination clones, at 96% CD4 and about 89% CD8.

The CDR3 sequence is 13 residues long. Germline values: CDR1 ENHRY, CDR2 SYGVKD. Trimming cost V 2 bases and J 4 bases, with 6 bases left between them. TCRdb independently ran MiXCR on the 5' RACE reads; one entry per CDR3 protein. The table has a few hundred thousand distinct CDR3 sequences, 17% seen once. Of note for this clonotype: Its antigen is undetermined.

The receptor was isolated from a man younger than 35 who received the YFV17D yellow fever vaccine. Material: PBMCs, obtained 5 days after the first yellow fever vaccination. The chain has TRBV10-3 and TRBJ2-1; D unclear. The CDR3, as DNA: TGTGCCATCAGTGAGGGGAAGTACAATGAGCAGTTCTTC. Its translation is CAISEGKYNEQFF.